The source of this T cell receptor beta chain is a study of T cell repertoires in ileal Crohn's disease. Study information: Patients had a median roughly 8-year disease duration, and approximately 35% were active smokers. All patients had surgery for stricturing (about 60%) or penetrating (around 40%) disease.

The method was immunoSEQ multiplex PCR; TCRdb's version includes in-frame clones alone and lacks a portion of them. The sample holds tens of thousands of clones; roughly 81% are singletons and the top ten take around 5.6%. Germline CDR1 and CDR2: SGDLS and YYNGEE. Trimming removed 6 bases at V and 4 bases at J, with 26 bases between. CDR3 size: 17 residues. This rearrangement joins TRBV9 to TRBJ2-7, with D possibly matching TRBD2 (6 bases). This clonotype was obtained from an adult with Crohn's disease. What was sequenced was ileal tissue. CDR3 protein: CASIQAGRSVGTYEQYF. CDR3 bases: TGTGCCAGCATTCAAGCTGGACGGTCGGTGGGGACTTACGAGCAGTACTTC.